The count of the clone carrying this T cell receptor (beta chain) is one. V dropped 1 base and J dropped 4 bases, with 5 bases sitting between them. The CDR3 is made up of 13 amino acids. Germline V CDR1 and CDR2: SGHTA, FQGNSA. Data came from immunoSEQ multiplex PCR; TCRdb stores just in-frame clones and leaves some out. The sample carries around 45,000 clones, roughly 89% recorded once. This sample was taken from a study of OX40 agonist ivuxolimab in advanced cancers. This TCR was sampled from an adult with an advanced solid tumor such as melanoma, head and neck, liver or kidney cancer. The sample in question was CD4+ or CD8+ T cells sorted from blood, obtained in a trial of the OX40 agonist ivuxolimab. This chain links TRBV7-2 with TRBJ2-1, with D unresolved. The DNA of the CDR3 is TGTGCCAGCAGCTTAGTGGGGTACAATGAGCAGTTCTTC. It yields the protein CASSLVGYNEQFF.